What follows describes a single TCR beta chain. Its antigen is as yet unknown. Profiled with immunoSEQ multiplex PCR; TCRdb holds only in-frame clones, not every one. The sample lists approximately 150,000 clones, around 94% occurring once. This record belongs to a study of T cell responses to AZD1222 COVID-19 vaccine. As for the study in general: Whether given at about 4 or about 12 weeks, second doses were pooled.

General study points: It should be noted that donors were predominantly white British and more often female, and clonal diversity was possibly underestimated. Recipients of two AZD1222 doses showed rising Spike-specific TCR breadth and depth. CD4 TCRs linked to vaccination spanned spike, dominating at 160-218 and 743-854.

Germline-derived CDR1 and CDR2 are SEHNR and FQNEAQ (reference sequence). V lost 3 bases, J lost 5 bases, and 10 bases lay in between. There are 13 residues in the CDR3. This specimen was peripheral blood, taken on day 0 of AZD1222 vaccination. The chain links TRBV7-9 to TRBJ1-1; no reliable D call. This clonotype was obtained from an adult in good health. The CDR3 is CASSLEGWTEAFF. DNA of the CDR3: TGTGCCAGCAGCTTGGAGGGCTGGACTGAAGCTTTCTTT.